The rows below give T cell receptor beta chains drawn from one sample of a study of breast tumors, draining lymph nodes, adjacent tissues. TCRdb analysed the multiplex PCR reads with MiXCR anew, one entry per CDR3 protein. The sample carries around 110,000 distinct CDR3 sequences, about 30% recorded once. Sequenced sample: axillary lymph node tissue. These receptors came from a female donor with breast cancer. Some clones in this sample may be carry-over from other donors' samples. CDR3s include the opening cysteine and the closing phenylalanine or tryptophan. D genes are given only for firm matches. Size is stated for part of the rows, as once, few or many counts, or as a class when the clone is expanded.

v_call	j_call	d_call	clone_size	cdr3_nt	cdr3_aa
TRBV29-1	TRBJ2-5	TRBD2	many	TGCAGCGTTCGGGGGCTAGCGGGGGGCTTGGAGACCCAGTACTTC	CSVRGLAGGLETQYF
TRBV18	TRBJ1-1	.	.	TGTGCCAGCTCACCGGGGACCCCCCATGAAGCTTTCTTT	CASSPGTPHEAFF
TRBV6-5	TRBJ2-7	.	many	TGTGCCAGCAGTTATGGTGGGCGGCTTAATTCCTACGAGCAGTACTTC	CASSYGGRLNSYEQYF
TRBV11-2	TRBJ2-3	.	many	TGTGCCAGCAGCTTAGACGCGACCATAAACACAGATACGCAGTATTTT	CASSLDATINTDTQYF
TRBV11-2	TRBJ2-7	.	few	TGTGCCTGCAGCTTAGATCCCAGGGCCGAGCAGTACTTC	CACSLDPRAEQYF
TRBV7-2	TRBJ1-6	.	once	TGTGCCAGCAGGCCACAGAGCTCCTATAATTCACCCCTCCACTTT	CASRPQSSYNSPLHF
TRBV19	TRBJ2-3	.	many	TGTGCCAGTAGTCAAGGGAGGCCAGATACGCAGTATTTT	CASSQGRPDTQYF
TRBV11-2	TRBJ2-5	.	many	TGTGCCAGCACCAGGGAAGGGAATCAAGAGACCCAGTACTTC	CASTREGNQETQYF
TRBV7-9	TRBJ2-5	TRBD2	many	TGTGCCAGCAGCGATCAGACTAGCGGGCTGGAGACCCAGTACTTC	CASSDQTSGLETQYF
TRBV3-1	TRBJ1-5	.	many	TGTGCCAGCAGTTCACAGTTGGGCAATCAGCCCCAGCATTTT	CASSSQLGNQPQHF
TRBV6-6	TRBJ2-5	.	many	TGTGCCAGCGGAAGTGTGGGCGGCCAAGAGACCCAGTACTTC	CASGSVGGQETQYF
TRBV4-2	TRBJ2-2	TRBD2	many	TGTGCCAGCAGCCTAGGGACTAGCGGGCCTGGGGAGCTGTTTTTT	CASSLGTSGPGELFF
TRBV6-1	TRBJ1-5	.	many	TGTGCCAGCAGAGGCCTTAGCTATAGCAATCAGCCCCAGCATTTT	CASRGLSYSNQPQHF
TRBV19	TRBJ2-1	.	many	TGTGCCAGTAGACCCGTAACAAACCTACTAGCTCGCTCGGATGAGCAGTTCTTC	CASRPVTNLLARSDEQFF
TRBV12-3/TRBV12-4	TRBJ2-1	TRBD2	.	TGTGTCAGCAGTTTCCCGCGGGGGGTCTACAATGAGCAGTTCTTC	CVSSFPRGVYNEQFF
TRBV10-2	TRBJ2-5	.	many	TGCGCCAGCAGGGGCTTGGAGACCCAGTACTTC	CASRGLETQYF
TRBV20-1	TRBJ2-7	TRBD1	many	TGCAGTGCTAGAGAGGTCGGGACAGGGTTATACGAGCAGTACTTC	CSAREVGTGLYEQYF
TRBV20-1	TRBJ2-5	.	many	TGCAGTGCTAGAGATCAGGCCGGGGGAAGGACCCAGTACTTC	CSARDQAGGRTQYF
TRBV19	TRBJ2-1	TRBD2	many	TGTGCCAGTAGTTTGGGACTAGCGGGAGTCGATGAGCAGTTCTTC	CASSLGLAGVDEQFF
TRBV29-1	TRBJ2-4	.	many	TGCAGCGTCGCCGGGCCACAGATAAACATTCAGTACTTC	CSVAGPQINIQYF
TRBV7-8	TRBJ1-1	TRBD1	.	TGTGCCAGCAAGATGAGACAGGGACCAGTTTTTGACACTGAAGCTTTCTTT	CASKMRQGPVFDTEAFF
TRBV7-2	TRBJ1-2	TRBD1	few	TGTGCCAGCAGTTCCGACAGGGACTATGGCTACACCTTC	CASSSDRDYGYTF
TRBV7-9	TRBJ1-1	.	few	TGTGCCAGCAGTCGTGCGACCATGAACACTGAAGCTTTCTTT	CASSRATMNTEAFF
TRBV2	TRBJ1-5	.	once	TGTGCCAGCAGTCAGATGGACCCAACAAGGGCCCAAGATTTT	CASSQMDPTRAQDF
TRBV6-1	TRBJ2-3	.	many	TGTGCCAGCAGTGAAAGTCGGTTATCTAGGCAGTATTTT	CASSESRLSRQYF
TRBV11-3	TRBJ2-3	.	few	TGTGCCAGCAGCTTTAGCGGCCCCTCTGATACGCAGTATTTT	CASSFSGPSDTQYF